The 9 T cell receptor beta chains presented below share a single source sample, sequenced in a study of neoadjuvant nivolumab and ipilimumab in lung cancer. Clones were sequenced by immunoSEQ multiplex PCR, and TCRdb holds only the in-frame ones, with some missing. The data hold several thousand clones, with about 87% observed a single time. The sequencing here drew on tumor tissue, taken after neoadjuvant nivolumab, alone or with ipilimumab, at or shortly before surgery. The receptors here all came from an adult with non-small cell lung cancer.

The chain has TRBV18 and TRBJ2-5; D remains unclear. V was clipped by 3 bases and J by 2 bases, with 10 bases between them. This CDR3 is 14 amino acids long. The V gene's germline CDR1 is KGHSH and CDR2 LQKENI. The CDR3 DNA is TGTGCCAGCTCACCCCTTCCCGGGCAAGAGACCCAGTACTTC. It encodes CASSPLPGQETQYF.

The rearrangement links TRBV4-2 to TRBJ1-2, with 7 bases fitting TRBD1. Germline V gene lookup returns CDR1 LGHNA and CDR2 YNFKEQ. This CDR3 has 15 amino acids. The trim removed 8 bases at V and 6 bases at J, leaving 15 bases unmatched. The CDR3 spells CASLPSTGSVHGYTF. The CDR3 DNA sequence: TGTGCCAGCTTACCGTCGACAGGGTCTGTCCATGGCTACACCTTC.

This clone was counted a few times. The V and J genes are TRBV7-3 and TRBJ1-2; TRBD1 aligns across 10 bases. Trimming at V came to 5 bases and at J to 6 bases, leaving 12 bases not matched to a gene. Looked up from germline, CDR1 is SGHTA and CDR2 is FQGTGA. This CDR3 is 16 amino acids long. In DNA, the CDR3 is TGTGCCAGCAGCCCATCCCCCCGGGACAGGGGAAATGGCTACACCTTC. As protein: CASSPSPRDRGNGYTF. Full variable domain (outside the CDR3, taken from reference TRBV7-3 and TRBJ1-2): GAGVSQTPSNKVTEKGKYVELRCDPISGHTALYWYRQSLGQGPEFLIYFQGTGAADDSGLPNDRFFAVRPEGSVSTLKIQRTERGDSAVYLCASSPSPRDRGNGYTFGSGTRLTVV.

In its sample, this clone was seen a few times. This chain links TRBV2 with TRBJ1-4; D not certain. The CDR3 is 15 amino acids. The V gene lost 2 bases and the J gene lost 0 bases, with 7 bases spanning the gap. Germline lookup yields CDR1 SNHLY and CDR2 FYNNEI. DNA of the CDR3: TGTGCCAGCAGTGAAAGAATGGCAACTAATGAAAAACTGTTTTTT. Protein: CASSERMATNEKLFF.

The rearrangement joins TRBV10-3 to TRBJ1-5; 10 bases are shared with TRBD1. Trimming cost V 11 bases and J 5 bases; bases outside gene matches: 3. This CDR3 is 12 amino acids long. Germline V gene data show CDR1 as ENHRY and CDR2 as SYGVKD. The CDR3 loop is CAGGTGDQPQHF. The CDR3 DNA follows: TGTGCCGGGGGGACAGGGGATCAGCCCCAGCATTTT.

V usage is TRBV7-9 and J usage is TRBJ2-7; 7 bases align to TRBD1. Trimming removed 7 bases from V and 1 base from J; junction bases left unmatched: 4. Germline V CDR1 and CDR2: SEHNR, FQNEAQ (reference sequence). CDR3 length: 13 residues. The CDR3 loop reads CASKTTGSYEQYF. For the CDR3, the DNA is TGTGCCAGCAAGACGACAGGGTCCTACGAGCAGTACTTC.

This chain joins TRBV18 and TRBJ2-5; tentatively, D is TRBD1 (5 bases). The CDR3 consists of 14 residues. V was trimmed by 5 bases and J by 3 bases, leaving 13 bases between them. Per the germline V gene, CDR1 is KGHSH and CDR2 is LQKENI. The CDR3 DNA reads as TGTGCCAGCTCAACCCAGGGAAACAAAGAGACCCAGTACTTC. Residues: CASSTQGNKETQYF.

This sequence joins TRBV5-4 and TRBJ2-7; TRBD1 agrees at 8 bases. The CDR3 has 14 residues. V gave up 4 bases and J gave up 0 bases; unmatched junction bases: 3. Germline values: CDR1 SGHNT, CDR2 YYREEE (reference sequence). CDR3 coding DNA: TGTGCCAGCAGCGGCGGACAGGGCTCCTACGAGCAGTACTTC. Translated, it gives CASSGGQGSYEQYF.

This chain joins TRBV7-9 and TRBJ1-3; D gene uncertain. The CDR3 spans 15 residues. Deletions cut 5 bases from V and 3 bases from J, with 14 bases between. Germline CDR1 and CDR2: SEHNR and FQNEAQ (reference sequence). The CDR3 nucleotides read TGTGCCAGCAGCCAAGACACGGCAGGTGGAAACACCATATATTTT. It yields the protein CASSQDTAGGNTIYF.